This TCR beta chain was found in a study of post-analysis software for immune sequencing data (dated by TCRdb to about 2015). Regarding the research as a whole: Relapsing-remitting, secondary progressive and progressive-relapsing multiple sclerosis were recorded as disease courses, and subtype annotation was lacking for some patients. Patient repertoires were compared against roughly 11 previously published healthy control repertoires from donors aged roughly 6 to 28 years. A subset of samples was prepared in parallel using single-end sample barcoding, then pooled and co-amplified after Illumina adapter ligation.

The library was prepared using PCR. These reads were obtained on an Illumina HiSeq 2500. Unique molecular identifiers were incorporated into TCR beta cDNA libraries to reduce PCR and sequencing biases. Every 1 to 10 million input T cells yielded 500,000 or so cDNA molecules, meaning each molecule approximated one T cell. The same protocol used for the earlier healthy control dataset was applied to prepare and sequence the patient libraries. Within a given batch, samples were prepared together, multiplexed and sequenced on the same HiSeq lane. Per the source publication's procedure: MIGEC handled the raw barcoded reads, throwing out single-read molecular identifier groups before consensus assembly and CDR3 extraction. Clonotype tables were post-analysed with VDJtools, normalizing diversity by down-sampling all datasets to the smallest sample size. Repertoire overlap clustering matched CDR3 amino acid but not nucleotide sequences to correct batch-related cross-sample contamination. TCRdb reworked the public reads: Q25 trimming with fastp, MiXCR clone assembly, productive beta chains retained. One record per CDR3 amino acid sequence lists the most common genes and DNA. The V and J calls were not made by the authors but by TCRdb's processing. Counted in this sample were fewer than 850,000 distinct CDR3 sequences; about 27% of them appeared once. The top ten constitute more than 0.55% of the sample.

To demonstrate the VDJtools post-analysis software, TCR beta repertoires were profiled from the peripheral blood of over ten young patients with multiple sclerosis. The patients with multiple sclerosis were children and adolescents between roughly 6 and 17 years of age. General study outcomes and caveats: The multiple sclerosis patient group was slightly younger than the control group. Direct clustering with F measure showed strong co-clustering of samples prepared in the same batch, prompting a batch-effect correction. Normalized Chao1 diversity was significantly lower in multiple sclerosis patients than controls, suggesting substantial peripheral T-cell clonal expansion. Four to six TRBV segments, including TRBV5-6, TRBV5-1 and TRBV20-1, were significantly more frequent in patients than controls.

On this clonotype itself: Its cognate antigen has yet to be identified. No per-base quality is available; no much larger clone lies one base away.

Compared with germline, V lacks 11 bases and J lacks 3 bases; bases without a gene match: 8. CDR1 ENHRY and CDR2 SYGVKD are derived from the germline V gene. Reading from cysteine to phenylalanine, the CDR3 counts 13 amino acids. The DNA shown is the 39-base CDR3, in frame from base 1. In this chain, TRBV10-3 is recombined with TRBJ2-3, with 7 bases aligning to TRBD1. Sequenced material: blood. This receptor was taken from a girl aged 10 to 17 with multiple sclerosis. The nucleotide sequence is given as TGTGCCGTTGGGGACAGTAATACAGATACGCAGTATTTT. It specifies CAVGDSNTDTQYF.